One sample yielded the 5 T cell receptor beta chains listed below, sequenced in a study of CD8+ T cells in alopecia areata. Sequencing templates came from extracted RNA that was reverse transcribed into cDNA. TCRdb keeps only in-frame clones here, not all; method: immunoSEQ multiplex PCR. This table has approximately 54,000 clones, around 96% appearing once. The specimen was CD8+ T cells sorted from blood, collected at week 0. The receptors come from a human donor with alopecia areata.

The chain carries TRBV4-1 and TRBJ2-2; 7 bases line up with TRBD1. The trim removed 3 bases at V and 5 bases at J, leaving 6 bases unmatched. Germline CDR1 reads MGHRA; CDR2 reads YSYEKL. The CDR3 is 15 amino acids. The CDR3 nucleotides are TGCGCCAGCAGCCAGTGGACAGGAGTTACCGGGGAGCTGTTTTTT. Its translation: CASSQWTGVTGELFF.

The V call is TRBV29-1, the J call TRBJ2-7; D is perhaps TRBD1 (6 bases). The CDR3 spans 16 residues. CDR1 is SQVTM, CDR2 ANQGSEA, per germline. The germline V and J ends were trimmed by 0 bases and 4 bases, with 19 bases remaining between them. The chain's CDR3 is CSVEEAAKGDEYEQYF. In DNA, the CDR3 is TGCAGCGTTGAAGAAGCCGCCAAGGGGGATGAATACGAGCAGTACTTC.

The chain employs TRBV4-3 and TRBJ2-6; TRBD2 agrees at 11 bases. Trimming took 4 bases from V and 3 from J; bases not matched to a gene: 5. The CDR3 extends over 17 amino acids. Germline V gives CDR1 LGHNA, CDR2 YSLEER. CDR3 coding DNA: TGCGCCAGCAGCCTTAGCGGGGGGGCCGGTGGGGCCAACGTCCTGACTTTC. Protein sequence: CASSLSGGAGGANVLTF.

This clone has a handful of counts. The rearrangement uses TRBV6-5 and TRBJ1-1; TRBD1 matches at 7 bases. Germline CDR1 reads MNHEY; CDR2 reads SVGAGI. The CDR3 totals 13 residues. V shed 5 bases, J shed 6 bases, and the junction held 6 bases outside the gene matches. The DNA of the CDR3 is TGTGCCAGCAGTCTTTCCACAGGGGCTGAAGCTTTCTTT. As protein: CASSLSTGAEAFF.

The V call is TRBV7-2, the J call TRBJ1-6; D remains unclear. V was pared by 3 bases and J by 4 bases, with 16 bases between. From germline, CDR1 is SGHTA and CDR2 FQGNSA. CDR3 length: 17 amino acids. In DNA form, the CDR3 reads TGTGCCAGCAGCTTCGAAGGACGCGCACCTTATAATTCACCCCTCCACTTT. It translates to CASSFEGRAPYNSPLHF. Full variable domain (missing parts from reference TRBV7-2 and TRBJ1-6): GAGVSQSPSNKVTEKGKDVELRCDPISGHTALYWYRQSLGQGLEFLIYFQGNSAPDKSGLPSDRFSAERTGGSVSTLTIQRTQQEDSAVYLCASSFEGRAPYNSPLHFGNGTRLTVT.